The rows below give T cell receptor beta chains drawn from one sample of a study of CD8 T cells in Susac syndrome. TCRdb called the immunoSEQ multiplex PCR reads again in MiXCR, with one record for every CDR3 protein. The table has some 70,000 distinct CDR3 sequences, over 85% seen once. Specimen: CD8+ T cells from PBMCs. Every receptor here comes from a human donor with multiple sclerosis. CDR3s include the opening cysteine and the closing phenylalanine or tryptophan. The D gene is left open where the match is weak.

J gene: TRBJ2-1; V gene: TRBV20-1; D gene: TRBD2; CDR3 DNA: TGCAGTGCTAGTGAACCTCTAGCGGACTTACTCGATGAGCAGTTCTTC; CDR3 protein: CSASEPLADLLDEQFF
J gene: TRBJ2-5; V gene: TRBV4-1; D gene: .; CDR3 DNA: TGCGCCAGCAGCCAGGACCGGGCCCAAATTTTTCAAGAGACCCAGTACTTC; CDR3 protein: CASSQDRAQIFQETQYF
J gene: TRBJ2-1; V gene: TRBV11-1; D gene: .; CDR3 DNA: TGTGCCAGCAGCTCGACGGACACTGAGCAGTTCTTC; CDR3 protein: CASSSTDTEQFF
J gene: TRBJ2-7; V gene: TRBV19; D gene: .; CDR3 DNA: TGTGCCAGTAGTATCCAAGGCTACGAGCAGTACTTC; CDR3 protein: CASSIQGYEQYF
J gene: TRBJ1-6; V gene: TRBV27; D gene: .; CDR3 DNA: TGTGCCAGCAGTTTATCGTGGGGCTTACAGGGCCGAAATTCACCCCTCCACTTT; CDR3 protein: CASSLSWGLQGRNSPLHF
J gene: TRBJ1-1; V gene: TRBV4-3; D gene: .; CDR3 DNA: TGCGCCAGCAGCCTGTACACAAACACTGAAGCTTTCTTT; CDR3 protein: CASSLYTNTEAFF
J gene: TRBJ2-2; V gene: TRBV30; D gene: TRBD2; CDR3 DNA: TGTGCCTGGAGTCGACTAGCGGGCACCGGGGAGCTGTTTTTT; CDR3 protein: CAWSRLAGTGELFF
J gene: TRBJ1-1; V gene: TRBV7-9; D gene: .; CDR3 DNA: TGTGCCAGCAGCCACCGGGAAGACATGAACACTGAAGCTTTCTTT; CDR3 protein: CASSHREDMNTEAFF
J gene: TRBJ2-1; V gene: TRBV7-3; D gene: TRBD2; CDR3 DNA: TGTGCCTACGCAATAGCGGGAGGGCCCAATGAGCAGTTCTTC; CDR3 protein: CAYAIAGGPNEQFF
J gene: TRBJ2-7; V gene: TRBV18; D gene: .; CDR3 DNA: TGTGCCAGCTCACCACCGGAGGGGCCCCTCTACGAGCAGTACTTC; CDR3 protein: CASSPPEGPLYEQYF
J gene: TRBJ2-1; V gene: TRBV30; D gene: .; CDR3 DNA: TGTGCCTGGAGTGTCGGACAGGAGCAGTTCTTC; CDR3 protein: CAWSVGQEQFF
J gene: TRBJ1-1; V gene: TRBV30; D gene: .; CDR3 DNA: TGTGCCTGGAGTGTAGGGAGCAACACTGAAGCTTTCTTT; CDR3 protein: CAWSVGSNTEAFF